The clone carrying this T cell receptor beta chain turned up a few times. Trimming took 2 bases from V and 5 from J, leaving 14 bases between them. CDR3 length: 14 amino acids. CDR1 is SGHDT, CDR2 YYEEEE, per germline. A second PCR, run for roughly 7 to 11 cycles, used a sample-barcoded 5' primer plus a J-beta primer mix. TCRdb reprocessed the 5' RACE reads with MiXCR, giving one entry per CDR3 protein. The repertoire holds about 830,000 distinct CDR3 sequences, with around 62% as singletons. The sample belongs to a study of blood T cells in healthy people across ages. Study-level background: For every two T cells, template switching captured about one barcoded beta molecule.

The source is a man under 40 in good health. The V and J genes are TRBV5-6 and TRBJ2-7; TRBD2 might be the D (6 bases). Sequenced sample: blood. The CDR3 sequence is CASSFPGRSDEQYF. CDR3 coding DNA: TGTGCCAGCAGCTTTCCAGGGAGGAGCGACGAGCAGTACTTC. Full variable domain (remainder filled in from reference TRBV5-6 and TRBJ2-7): DAGVTQSPTHLIKTRGQQVTLRCSPKSGHDTVSWYQQALGQGPQFIFQYYEEEERQRGNFPDRFSGHQFPNYSSELNVNALLLGDSALYLCASSFPGRSDEQYFGPGTRLTVT.